Below, 22 T cell receptor beta chains from the same sample are listed, as sequenced in a study of cytomegalovirus exposure and HLA in healthy donors. PCR involved 60 Vbeta and 13 Jbeta primers. Only in-frame clones appear in the TCRdb table, and some are missing; sequencing was by immunoSEQ multiplex PCR. This table holds about 150,000 clones, about three quarters found once. The sequencing input was PBMCs. These receptors all stem from a man aged 25-45 years in good health and CMV-seropositive.

This clone came up a few times. V gene TRBV2 combines with J gene TRBJ2-1; 10 nucleotides line up with TRBD2. Germline V CDR1 and CDR2: SNHLY, FYNNEI. This CDR3 spans 16 amino acids. V was pared by 1 base and J by 6 bases, with 6 bases of the junction left unmatched. The CDR3 DNA sequence: TGTGCCAGCAGTGAAGAAGGAGTAGCGGGAGGCAATGAGCAGTTCTTC. It codes for CASSEEGVAGGNEQFF.

This sequence joins TRBV19 and TRBJ1-5; 10 nucleotides align to TRBD1. This CDR3 is built from 16 residues. CDR1 and CDR2 from the germline V gene are LNHDA and SQIVND (reference sequence). Trimming cost V 9 bases and J 0 bases; bases outside gene matches: 8. CDR3 protein: CASGTGALNSNQPQHF. In nucleotides, the CDR3 is TGTGCCAGCGGGACAGGGGCGCTGAATAGCAATCAGCCCCAGCATTTT.

CDR3 in DNA: TGTGCCAGCAGCCAAGGGGCTTCAGGTCCAACCTACGAGCAGTACTTC. Residues: CASSQGASGPTYEQYF. The chain couples TRBV4-2 to TRBJ2-5; D is unresolved. The J call may be faulty, since TRBJ2-7 better matches the DNA end. Germline V gives CDR1 LGHNA, CDR2 YNFKEQ. The CDR3 runs to 16 residues.

The chain employs TRBV7-9 and TRBJ2-7; D is undetermined. Trimming pared 3 bases from V and 3 bases from J, leaving 6 bases between. CDR1 SEHNR and CDR2 FQNEAQ come from the germline V gene (reference sequence). This CDR3 is 12 amino acids long. CDR3 sequence (DNA): TGTGCCAGCAGCTTCCAAAACTACGAGCAGTACTTC. Protein: CASSFQNYEQYF.

The chain recombines TRBV5-4 with TRBJ2-2; D not certain. With 6 bases removed from V and 6 bases from J, the gap between germline ends came to 9 bases. CDR3 length: 12 residues. Germline lookup yields CDR1 SGHNT and CDR2 YYREEE (reference sequence). The CDR3 here is CASNAPAGELFF. In DNA, the CDR3 is TGTGCCAGCAACGCCCCGGCCGGGGAGCTGTTTTTT.

The chain combines TRBV15 with TRBJ1-1; D is unresolved. Germline-derived CDR1 and CDR2 are LNHNV and YYDKDF (reference sequence). The CDR3 sequence is 16 residues long. V was clipped by 5 bases and J by 6 bases, with 22 bases between them. This chain's CDR3 is CATSRPARGFQPEAFF. In DNA, the CDR3 is TGTGCCACCAGCCGGCCGGCGCGGGGATTCCAACCTGAAGCTTTCTTT.

Concerning this clone: Germline is not matched at one junction end, which may reflect a read error. The chain combines TRBV6-5 with TRBJ1-5; tentatively, D is TRBD1 (6 bases). This CDR3 has 15 amino acids. Per germline, CDR1 MNHEY and CDR2 SVGAGI. The CDR3 sequence: CASSDGQYSNQLQHF. CDR3 nucleotide sequence: TGTGCCAGCAGCGATGGACAGTATAGCAATCAGCTCCAGCATTTT.

The chain has TRBV25-1 and TRBJ1-1, with 9 bases fitting TRBD1. The length of the CDR3 is 18 residues. CDR1 and CDR2 (germline): MGHDK, SYGVNS. With V trimmed by 5 bases and J by 4 bases, 17 bases remained unmatched. The CDR3 region is CASSKMSRDREGGTEAFF. Written as DNA, the CDR3 is TGTGCCAGCAGTAAAATGTCCCGGGACAGGGAGGGGGGCACTGAAGCTTTCTTT.

The chain joins TRBV19 to TRBJ2-2, with 11 bases aligning to TRBD2. The CDR3 length is 16 residues. J lost 5 bases, V lost 0 bases, and 2 bases had no gene match. CDR1 and CDR2 from the germline V gene are LNHDA and SQIVND (reference sequence). The CDR3 protein is CASSIDRTSGTGELFF. The CDR3 DNA reads as TGTGCCAGTAGTATAGATCGGACTAGCGGGACCGGGGAGCTGTTTTTT.

The chain recombines TRBV2 with TRBJ2-1; 12 nucleotides line up with TRBD2. The CDR3 totals 17 residues. J gave up 1 base and V 4 bases, and 5 bases lay outside the gene matches. In germline, CDR1 is SNHLY, CDR2 FYNNEI. CDR3 DNA sequence: TGTGCCAGCAGTGGCCTTACTAGCGGGAGGTCCTACAATGAGCAGTTCTTC. It specifies CASSGLTSGRSYNEQFF.

Concerning this clone itself: One end of the junction does not line up with germline, which may come from a read error. The V gene is TRBV7-9, the J gene TRBJ1-1, with no clear D. Germline V gene data show CDR1 as SEHNR and CDR2 as FQNEAQ (reference sequence). The CDR3 spans 12 residues. CDR3 nucleotides: TGTTCCAGCAGCTTACTTTCCACTGAAGCTTTCTTT. It translates to CSSSLLSTEAFF.

The rearrangement uses TRBV28 and TRBJ1-4; 7 bases are a match to TRBD1. The CDR3 sequence is 15 residues long. Germline V lookup: CDR1 MDHEN, CDR2 SYDVKM. The trim removed 8 bases at V and 4 bases at J, leaving 10 bases unmatched. The CDR3 nucleotides are TGTGCCAGCTCTCTCACCGGGACAGTTAATGAAAAACTGTTTTTT. Amino acids: CASSLTGTVNEKLFF.

The chain uses TRBV6-1 and TRBJ1-2, with unresolved D. The germline V gene encodes CDR1 MNHNS and CDR2 SASEGT. V dropped 7 bases and J dropped 0 bases, with 12 bases sitting between them. The length of the CDR3 is 14 residues. CDR3 bases: TGTGCCAGCATTCGAGGCAGCCCTAACTATGGCTACACCTTC. Protein: CASIRGSPNYGYTF.

This chain uses TRBV9 with TRBJ1-3; D may be TRBD1 (6 bases). The ends were cut back, 4 bases at V and 3 bases at J, with 11 bases in the middle. There are 14 residues in the CDR3. Germline CDR1 is SGDLS and CDR2 is YYNGEE. The CDR3 protein is CASSPSGVGNTIYF. CDR3 sequence (DNA): TGTGCCAGCAGCCCCTCAGGGGTTGGAAACACCATATATTTT. Full variable domain (missing parts from reference TRBV9 and TRBJ1-3): DSGVTQTPKHLITATGQRVTLRCSPRSGDLSVYWYQQSLDQGLQFLIQYYNGEERAKGNILERFSAQQFPDLHSELNLSSLELGDSALYFCASSPSGVGNTIYFGEGSWLTVV.

The chain uses TRBV19 and TRBJ1-1, with TRBD1 identical over 7 bases. Trimming cost V 7 bases and J 1 base; bases outside gene matches: 3. Germline lookup yields CDR1 LNHDA and CDR2 SQIVND (reference sequence). The CDR3 is made up of 13 amino acids. CDR3: CASKDRKNTEAFF. The CDR3 DNA reads as TGTGCCAGTAAGGACAGGAAGAACACTGAAGCTTTCTTT.

The chain is built from TRBV28 and TRBJ2-5; 13 positions agree with TRBD2. The DNA end is a closer match to TRBJ2-7, so the J assignment may be wrong. Germline values: CDR1 MDHEN, CDR2 SYDVKM. This CDR3 spans 16 amino acids. The CDR3 sequence is CASSSPGLAGTYEQYF. DNA for the CDR3: TGTGCCAGCAGTTCCCCGGGACTAGCGGGAACCTACGAGCAGTACTTC.

In its sample, this clone was seen a few times. V gene TRBV7-8 combines with J gene TRBJ2-4, with D possibly matching TRBD1 (6 bases). Trimming left V 5 bases short and J 3 bases short, with 11 bases between. The CDR3 totals 14 residues. CDR1 is SGHVS and CDR2 is FQNEAQ in the germline V gene. Here the CDR3 reads CASSESTGKNIQYF. The CDR3, as DNA: TGTGCCAGCAGCGAATCGACAGGCAAAAACATTCAGTACTTC.

The chain combines TRBV9 with TRBJ1-1; a possible D gene is TRBD1 (5 bases). Trimming stripped 1 base from V and 1 base from J, with 8 bases between. The germline V gene has CDR1 SGDLS and CDR2 YYNGEE. This CDR3 is built from 14 residues. The CDR3 sequence is CASSVPGGNTEAFF. The DNA for the CDR3 is TGTGCCAGCAGCGTACCGGGGGGGAACACTGAAGCTTTCTTT.

The CDR3 reads CATTRGQYNYGYTF. The CDR3 coding sequence is TGTGCCACTACTAGGGGACAGTACAACTATGGCTACACCTTC. This chain connects TRBV2 to TRBJ1-2, with 7 bases aligning to TRBD1. This CDR3 has 14 residues. CDR1 and CDR2 (germline): SNHLY, FYNNEI. V trimming: 10 bases; J trimming: 2 bases; junction bases outside the gene matches: 10.

This clone was observed a few times. V gene TRBV11-3 combines with J gene TRBJ2-5, with TRBD2 identical over 12 bases. The V gene's germline CDR1 is SGHNT and CDR2 YENEEA. This CDR3 is 16 amino acids long. V shed 6 bases, J shed 4 bases, and the junction held 9 bases outside the gene matches. The CDR3: CASSRMELAGGETQYF. CDR3 nucleotide sequence: TGTGCCAGCAGTCGCATGGAACTAGCGGGAGGAGAGACCCAGTACTTC.

The chain carries TRBV28 and TRBJ1-2, with unresolved D. This CDR3 contains 14 residues. Trimming removed 4 bases from V and 3 bases from J, with 12 bases in between. Germline CDR1 and CDR2: MDHEN and SYDVKM. The DNA for the CDR3 is TGTGCCAGCAGTTCGGCCAGGAGGTACTATGGCTACACCTTC. Protein sequence: CASSSARRYYGYTF.

The chain links TRBV6-1 to TRBJ2-7, with 10 bases matching TRBD2. Germline V lookup: CDR1 MNHNS, CDR2 SASEGT. Trimming took 2 bases from V and 4 from J; bases not matched to a gene: 5. The CDR3 runs to 15 residues. CDR3 sequence reads: CASSELAGEPYEQYF. Here the CDR3 DNA reads TGTGCCAGCAGTGAACTAGCGGGAGAGCCTTACGAGCAGTACTTC.